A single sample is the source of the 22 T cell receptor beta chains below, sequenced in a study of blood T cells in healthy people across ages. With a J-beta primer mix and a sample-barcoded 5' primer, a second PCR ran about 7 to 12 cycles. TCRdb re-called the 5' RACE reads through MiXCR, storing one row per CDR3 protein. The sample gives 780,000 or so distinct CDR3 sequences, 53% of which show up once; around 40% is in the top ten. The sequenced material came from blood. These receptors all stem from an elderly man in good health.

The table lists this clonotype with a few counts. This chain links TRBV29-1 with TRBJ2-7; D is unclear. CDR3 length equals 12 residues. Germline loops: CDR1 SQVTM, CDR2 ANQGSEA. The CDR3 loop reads CACAASSYEQYF. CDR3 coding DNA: TGCGCCTGTGCGGCGAGCTCCTACGAGCAGTACTTC.

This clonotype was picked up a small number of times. The CDR3 reads CATSRDRGGRGETQYF. The CDR3 bases are TGTGCCACCAGCAGAGATCGAGGGGGGCGCGGGGAGACCCAGTACTTC. The gene calls are TRBV15 and TRBJ2-5; D might be TRBD1 or TRBD2, each matching 6 bases. This CDR3 is built from 16 residues. The V gene's germline CDR1 is LNHNV and CDR2 YYDKDF (reference sequence). V dropped 0 bases and J dropped 5 bases, with 16 bases sitting between them.

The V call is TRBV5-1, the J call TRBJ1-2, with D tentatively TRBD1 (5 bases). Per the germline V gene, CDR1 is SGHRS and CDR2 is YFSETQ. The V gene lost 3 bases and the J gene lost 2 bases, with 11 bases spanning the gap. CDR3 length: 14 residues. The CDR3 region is CASSSGDGNYGYTF. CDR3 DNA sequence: TGCGCCAGCAGCTCCGGGGACGGGAACTATGGCTACACCTTC.

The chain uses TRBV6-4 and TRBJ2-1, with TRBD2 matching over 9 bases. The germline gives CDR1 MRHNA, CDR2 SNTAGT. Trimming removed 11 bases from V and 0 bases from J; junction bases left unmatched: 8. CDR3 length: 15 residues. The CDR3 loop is CASSSGASSYNEQFF. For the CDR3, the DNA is TGTGCCTCTTCTAGCGGGGCTAGCTCCTACAATGAGCAGTTCTTC.

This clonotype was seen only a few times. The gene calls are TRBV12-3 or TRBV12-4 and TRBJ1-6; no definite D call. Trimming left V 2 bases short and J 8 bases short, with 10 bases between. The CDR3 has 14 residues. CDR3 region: CASSLMGDDSPLHF. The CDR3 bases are TGTGCCAGCAGTTTAATGGGAGACGATTCACCCCTCCACTTT.

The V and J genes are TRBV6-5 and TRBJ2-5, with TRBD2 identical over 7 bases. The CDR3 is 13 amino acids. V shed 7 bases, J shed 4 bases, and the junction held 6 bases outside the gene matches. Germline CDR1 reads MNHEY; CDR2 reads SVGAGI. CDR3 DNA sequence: TGTGCCAGCACCGTGGGGGGGTCAGAGACCCAGTACTTC. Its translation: CASTVGGSETQYF.

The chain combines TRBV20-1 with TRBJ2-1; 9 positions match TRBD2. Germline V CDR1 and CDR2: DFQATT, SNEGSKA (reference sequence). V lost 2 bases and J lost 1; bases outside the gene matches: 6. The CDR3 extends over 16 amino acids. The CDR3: CSARPASGVSYNEQFF. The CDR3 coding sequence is TGCAGTGCTAGACCCGCTAGCGGGGTTTCCTACAATGAGCAGTTCTTC.

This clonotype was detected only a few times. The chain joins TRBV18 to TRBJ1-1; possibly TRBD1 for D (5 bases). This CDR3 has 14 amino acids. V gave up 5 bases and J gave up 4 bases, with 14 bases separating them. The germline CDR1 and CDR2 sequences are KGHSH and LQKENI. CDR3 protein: CASSAGPKGTEAFF. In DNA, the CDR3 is TGTGCCAGCTCAGCGGGACCCAAGGGCACTGAAGCTTTCTTT.

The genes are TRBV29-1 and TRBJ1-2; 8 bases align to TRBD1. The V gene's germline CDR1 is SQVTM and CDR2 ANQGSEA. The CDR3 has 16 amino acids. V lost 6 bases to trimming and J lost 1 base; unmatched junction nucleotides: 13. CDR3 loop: CSVLTSGTGNNYGYTF. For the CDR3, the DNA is TGCAGCGTCCTCACCTCCGGGACAGGAAATAACTATGGCTACACCTTC.

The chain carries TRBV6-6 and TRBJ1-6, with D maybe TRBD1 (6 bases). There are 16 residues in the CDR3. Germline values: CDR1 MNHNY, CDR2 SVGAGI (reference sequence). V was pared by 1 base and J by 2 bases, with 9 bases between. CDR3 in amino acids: CASSYYREAYNSPLHF. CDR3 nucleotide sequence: TGTGCCAGCAGTTACTACAGGGAGGCCTATAATTCACCCCTCCACTTT.

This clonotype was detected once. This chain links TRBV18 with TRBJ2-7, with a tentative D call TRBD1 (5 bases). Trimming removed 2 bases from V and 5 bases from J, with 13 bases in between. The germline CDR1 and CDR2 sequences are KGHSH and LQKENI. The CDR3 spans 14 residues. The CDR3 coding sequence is TGTGCCAGCTCACCAAACCCAGGGTCCCACGAGCAGTACTTC. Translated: CASSPNPGSHEQYF.

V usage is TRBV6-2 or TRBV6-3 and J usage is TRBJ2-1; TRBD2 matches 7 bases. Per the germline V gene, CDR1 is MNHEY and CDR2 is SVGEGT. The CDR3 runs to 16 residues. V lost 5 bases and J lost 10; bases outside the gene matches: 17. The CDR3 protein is CASSRALGGSAGEQFF. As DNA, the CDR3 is TGTGCCAGCAGTAGGGCCCTAGGCGGGAGTGCAGGCGAGCAGTTCTTC.

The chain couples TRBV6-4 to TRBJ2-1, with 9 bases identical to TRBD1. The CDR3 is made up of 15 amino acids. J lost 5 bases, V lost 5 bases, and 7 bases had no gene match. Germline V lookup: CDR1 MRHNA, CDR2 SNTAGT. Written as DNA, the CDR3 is TGTGCCAGCAGTAGGACAGGGGCGGTAGACAATGAGCAGTTCTTC. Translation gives CASSRTGAVDNEQFF.

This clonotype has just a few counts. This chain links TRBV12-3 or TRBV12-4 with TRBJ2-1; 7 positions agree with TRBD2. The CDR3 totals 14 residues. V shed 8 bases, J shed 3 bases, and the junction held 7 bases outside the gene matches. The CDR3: CASVAGRNYNEQFF. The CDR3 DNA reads TGTGCCAGCGTAGCGGGTCGCAACTACAATGAGCAGTTCTTC.

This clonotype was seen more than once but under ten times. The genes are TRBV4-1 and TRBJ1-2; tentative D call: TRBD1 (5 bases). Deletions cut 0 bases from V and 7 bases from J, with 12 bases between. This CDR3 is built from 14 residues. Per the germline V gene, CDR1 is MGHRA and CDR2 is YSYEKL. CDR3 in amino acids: CASSQDWGTTGYTF. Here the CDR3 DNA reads TGCGCCAGCAGCCAAGACTGGGGGACGACTGGCTACACCTTC.

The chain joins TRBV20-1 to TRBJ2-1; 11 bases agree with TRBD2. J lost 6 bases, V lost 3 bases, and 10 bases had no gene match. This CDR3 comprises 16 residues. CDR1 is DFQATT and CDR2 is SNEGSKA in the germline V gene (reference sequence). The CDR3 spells CSARPILAGVCNEQFF. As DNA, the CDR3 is TGCAGTGCTAGGCCCATACTAGCGGGAGTCTGCAATGAGCAGTTCTTC.

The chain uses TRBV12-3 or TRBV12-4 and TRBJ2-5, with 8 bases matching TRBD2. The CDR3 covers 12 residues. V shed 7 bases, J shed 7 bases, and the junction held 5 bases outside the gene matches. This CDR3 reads CASTGGGVTQYF. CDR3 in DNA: TGTGCCAGCACCGGGGGGGGCGTGACCCAGTACTTC.

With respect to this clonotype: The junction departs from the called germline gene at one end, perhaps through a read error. The CDR3 nucleotides read TGTGCCGGCAGCGTAGCACAGGGGGCGCGCTACGAGCAGTACTTC. It specifies CAGSVAQGARYEQYF. The V and J genes are TRBV9 and TRBJ2-5; 9 positions match TRBD1. Near its end, the DNA agrees better with TRBJ2-7, so the J call may be wrong. This CDR3 region has 15 residues. CDR1 is SGDLS and CDR2 is YYNGEE in the germline V gene.

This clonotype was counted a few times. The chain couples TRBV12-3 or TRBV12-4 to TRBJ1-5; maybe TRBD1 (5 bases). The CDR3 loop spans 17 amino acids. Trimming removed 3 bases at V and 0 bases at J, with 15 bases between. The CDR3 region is CASSLGFRQGSNQPQHF. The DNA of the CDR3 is TGTGCCAGCAGTTTGGGATTCCGTCAGGGTAGCAATCAGCCCCAGCATTTT.

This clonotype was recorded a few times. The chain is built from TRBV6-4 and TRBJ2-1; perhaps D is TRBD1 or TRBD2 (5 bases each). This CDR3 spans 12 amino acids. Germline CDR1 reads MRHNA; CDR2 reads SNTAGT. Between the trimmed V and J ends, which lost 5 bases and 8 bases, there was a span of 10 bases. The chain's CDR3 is CASSNQGHEQFF. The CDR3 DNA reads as TGTGCCAGCAGTAATCAGGGACATGAGCAGTTCTTC.

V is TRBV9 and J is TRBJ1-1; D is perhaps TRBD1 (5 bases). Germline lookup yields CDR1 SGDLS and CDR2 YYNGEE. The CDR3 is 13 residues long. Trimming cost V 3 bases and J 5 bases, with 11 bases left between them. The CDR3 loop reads CASSGPGLTEAFF. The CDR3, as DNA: TGTGCCAGCAGCGGGCCAGGGTTGACTGAAGCTTTCTTT.

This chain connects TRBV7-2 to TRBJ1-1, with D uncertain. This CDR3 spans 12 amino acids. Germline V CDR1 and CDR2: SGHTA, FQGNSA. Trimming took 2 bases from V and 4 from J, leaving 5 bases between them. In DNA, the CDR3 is TGTGCCAGCAGCTTAACGAGCACTGAAGCTTTCTTT. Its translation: CASSLTSTEAFF.